This T cell receptor beta chain was documented in a study of a mutant IDH1 vaccine in newly diagnosed glioma (dated by TCRdb to the early 2020s). Notes on the research overall: Vaccination began 4-6 weeks after radiotherapy alone, or alongside temozolomide cycles in the chemotherapy-containing groups. Visit V12 was the week-35 safety follow-up and visit V13 was the week-47 end of study. Prior to enrollment, standard therapy consisting of radiotherapy alone, temozolomide alone, or radiochemotherapy with temozolomide had been administered to patients, with the combination being received by most patients. For exploratory analyses, approximately 25 treated patients had longitudinal TCRB deep sequencing done wherever samples were available. Of the approximately 29 treated patients, approximately 60% were male and roughly 38% were female, and a mean age of roughly 40 years was recorded. Peripheral blood samples were drawn at six visits, namely V03 (baseline), V05, V07, V10, V12 and V13. General study outcomes and caveats: Vaccine-induced immune responses across multiple MHC alleles were detected in about 93% of patients. Availability determined which PBMC samples were chosen for TCRB deep sequencing. The authors noted that analyses of patient blood samples could not be reproduced because of sample limitations. Pseudoprogression seemed to be unrelated to changes in the top peripheral T cell clonotypes found by TCRB sequencing.

From the germline V gene, CDR1 is SGHTA and CDR2 is FQGNSA. The CDR3 numbers 15 residues from cysteine through phenylalanine. Here the CDR3 DNA is all that survives: 45 bases in frame from base 1. Between the V and J ends, shortened by 4 bases and 8 bases respectively, the junction contains 18 bases. In the paper's terms, the time point label means: week 35, safety follow-up. Each vaccine dose, consisting of 300 ug of a 20-mer mutant IDH1 peptide in Montanide, was administered subcutaneously with topical imiquimod. Eight vaccinations were administered to patients in weeks 1, 3, 5, 7, 11, 15, 19 and 23, corresponding to visits V03 through V10. Newly diagnosed WHO grade 3 or 4 IDH1-mutant astrocytomas showing loss of nuclear ATRX were present in the donors. The samples were drawn from NOA16, a multicentre, single-arm, open-label phase I trial in Germany that tested a mutant IDH1 peptide vaccine in humans for the first time. Genomic DNA for TCRB sequencing was extracted from EDTA blood using the DNeasy Blood and Tissue Kit.

Library prep was done by the immunoSEQ multiplex PCR assay. Rearranged TCR beta chain sequences were amplified with the hsTCRB Kit following the manufacturer's protocol. TCRB libraries were sequenced on an Illumina MiSeq. The original pipeline was this. The kit vendor's proprietary platform handled demultiplexing, trimming and gene mapping. TCRdb carries this immuneACCESS record with in-frame sequences only. Its versions omit some clonotypes, under half of them owing to an unresolved V gene in the studies checked, with the rest unexplained. V and J calls and clone size are copied from that table; D and trimming were computed from the DNA. Here the sample has more than 25,000 clones; about 70% occur a single time. The top ten hold under 9% of the sample. As concerns this clone: Its antigen remains unidentified. Base qualities are missing; no much larger clone stands one base away.

The sample in question was PBMCs, obtained from a glioma patient whose treatment included an IDH1 peptide vaccine. This TCR came from a man aged 50 to 59 with glioma. The chain links TRBV7-2 with TRBJ2-1; the D assignment is uncertain and may be TRBD1 or TRBD2, with 5 bases supporting each. The CDR3 protein is CASSYTRDPNHEQFF. The nucleotides read TGTGCCAGCAGCTACACCCGGGACCCTAACCATGAGCAGTTCTTC. Reference TRBV7-2 and TRBJ2-1 genes cover what lies past the CDR3, so the full variable domain is GAGVSQSPSNKVTEKGKDVELRCDPISGHTALYWYRQSLGQGLEFLIYFQGNSAPDKSGLPSDRFSAERTGGSVSTLTIQRTQQEDSAVYLCASSYTRDPNHEQFFGPGTRLTVL.